A selection of T cell receptor beta chains follows, all from one sample in a study of response to subunit inactivated influenza vaccine. TCRdb re-called the RT-PCR reads with MiXCR, one entry per CDR3 protein. The sample lists 400,000 to 650,000 distinct CDR3 sequences; more than 7% were seen once. Sequenced material: PBMCs from blood, taken less than 30 months after vaccination. These TCRs come from a man aged 50 to 69 who received an inactivated influenza vaccine. Both conserved end residues are part of each CDR3. A D gene is named only where the DNA matches it firmly. Size is omitted from some rows. Given values are once, few, many or a class for expanded clones.

j_gene: TRBJ2-7
v_gene: TRBV3-1
abundance: few
d_gene: -
CDR3nt: TGTGCCAGCAGCCAAGGGAAGGGTAGCGAGCAGTACTTC
CDR3aa: CASSQGKGSEQYF

j_gene: TRBJ1-1
v_gene: TRBV20-1
abundance: few
d_gene: TRBD1
CDR3nt: TGCAGTGCTAGTTTCGGCGGACAGGTTAGGACTGAAGCTTTCTTT
CDR3aa: CSASFGGQVRTEAFF

j_gene: TRBJ2-1
v_gene: TRBV10-3
abundance: few
d_gene: TRBD2
CDR3nt: TGTGCCATCAGAGCCGGGACTAGCGGCCCGGCGGCCTACAATGAGCAGTTCTTC
CDR3aa: CAIRAGTSGPAAYNEQFF

j_gene: TRBJ2-1
v_gene: TRBV11-2
abundance: few
d_gene: TRBD2
CDR3nt: TGTGCCAGCAGCCCTTGGACTAGCGGGGGGGCAAATGAGCAGTTCTTC
CDR3aa: CASSPWTSGGANEQFF

j_gene: TRBJ1-4
v_gene: TRBV4-1
abundance: -
d_gene: -
CDR3nt: TGCGCCAGCAGCCAAGATATCGGGCAGAGGAAACTGTTTTTT
CDR3aa: CASSQDIGQRKLFF

j_gene: TRBJ2-5
v_gene: TRBV11-1
abundance: few
d_gene: -
CDR3nt: TGTGCCAGCAGCACAAACCCATCCTACAGGGAAGGTGCCCAAGAGACCCAGTACTTC
CDR3aa: CASSTNPSYREGAQETQYF

j_gene: TRBJ1-2
v_gene: TRBV19
abundance: -
d_gene: -
CDR3nt: TGTGCCAGTAGTTCCGGGGGCGTAGGGGACCCTTTCGTCTATGGCTACACCTTC
CDR3aa: CASSSGGVGDPFVYGYTF

j_gene: TRBJ2-1
v_gene: TRBV11-2
abundance: few
d_gene: TRBD2
CDR3nt: TGTGCCAGCAGCACCTTAGCGGGAGGGATGGGTGAGCAGTTCTTC
CDR3aa: CASSTLAGGMGEQFF

j_gene: TRBJ2-7
v_gene: TRBV7-2
abundance: many
d_gene: -
CDR3nt: TGTGCCAGCAGCTTAGTCCAGGGGTCGTACGAGCAGTACTTC
CDR3aa: CASSLVQGSYEQYF

j_gene: TRBJ2-5
v_gene: TRBV28
abundance: many
d_gene: -
CDR3nt: TGTGCCAGCAGTTTAGGGGAGTCTCACAACGAGAGGTGGGAGACCCAGTACTTC
CDR3aa: CASSLGESHNERWETQYF

j_gene: TRBJ2-7
v_gene: TRBV7-2
abundance: many
d_gene: TRBD1
CDR3nt: TGTGCCAGCAGCTTTCTACTGGGACAGGCTTCCTACGAGCAGTACTTC
CDR3aa: CASSFLLGQASYEQYF

j_gene: TRBJ2-1
v_gene: TRBV11-2
abundance: few
d_gene: TRBD2
CDR3nt: TGTGCCAGCAGGAAGCGGGACTCCTACAATGAGCAGTTCTTC
CDR3aa: CASRKRDSYNEQFF

j_gene: TRBJ1-5
v_gene: TRBV20-1
abundance: many
d_gene: -
CDR3nt: TGCAGTGCTAAGGGGCTCAATCAGCCCCAGCATTTT
CDR3aa: CSAKGLNQPQHF

j_gene: TRBJ1-1
v_gene: TRBV7-2
abundance: few
d_gene: -
CDR3nt: TGTGCCAGCAGCTTAGAAGGAGGAAAGAACACTGAAGCTTTCTTT
CDR3aa: CASSLEGGKNTEAFF

j_gene: TRBJ2-2
v_gene: TRBV5-1
abundance: -
d_gene: TRBD1
CDR3nt: TGCGCCAGCAGCACCCGGACAGGGAACACCGGGGAGCTGTTTTTT
CDR3aa: CASSTRTGNTGELFF

j_gene: TRBJ2-3
v_gene: TRBV18
abundance: few
d_gene: TRBD1
CDR3nt: TGTGCCAGCTCAGCGGCAGGGGGCAAGTATTTT
CDR3aa: CASSAAGGKYF

j_gene: TRBJ2-1
v_gene: TRBV20-1
abundance: many
d_gene: -
CDR3nt: TGCAGTGCTAGTATACTAGCAAACAATGAGCAGTTCTTC
CDR3aa: CSASILANNEQFF

j_gene: TRBJ2-3
v_gene: TRBV6-2/TRBV6-3
abundance: -
d_gene: TRBD1
CDR3nt: TGTGCCAGCAAACAGGGGGCCACAGATACGCAGTATTTT
CDR3aa: CASKQGATDTQYF

j_gene: TRBJ2-7
v_gene: TRBV20-1
abundance: -
d_gene: TRBD2
CDR3nt: TGCAGTGCTCCGATAGGGACTAGCGGTTCCTACGAGCAGTACTTC
CDR3aa: CSAPIGTSGSYEQYF

j_gene: TRBJ1-6
v_gene: TRBV12-3/TRBV12-4
abundance: -
d_gene: -
CDR3nt: TGTGCCAGCAGTCGGTCGGGGCGAGGTTCACCCCTCCACTTT
CDR3aa: CASSRSGRGSPLHF

j_gene: TRBJ2-5
v_gene: TRBV6-5
abundance: few
d_gene: TRBD2
CDR3nt: TGTGCCAGCAGTTACCCCTCGGGGACTAGCGGGGCCCAGTACTTC
CDR3aa: CASSYPSGTSGAQYF

j_gene: TRBJ2-1
v_gene: TRBV5-1
abundance: few
d_gene: -
CDR3nt: TGCGCCAGCAGGCACACCTACAATGAGCAGTTCTTC
CDR3aa: CASRHTYNEQFF

j_gene: TRBJ2-3
v_gene: TRBV24-1
abundance: -
d_gene: -
CDR3nt: TGTGCCACCAGTGATTTGACCACAGATACGCAGTATTTT
CDR3aa: CATSDLTTDTQYF

j_gene: TRBJ2-5
v_gene: TRBV29-1
abundance: -
d_gene: -
CDR3nt: TGCAGCGTTGCCCGGGGACAATCAACGGAGACCCAGTACTTC
CDR3aa: CSVARGQSTETQYF

j_gene: TRBJ1-1
v_gene: TRBV27
abundance: -
d_gene: -
CDR3nt: TGTGCCAGCAGTTTCGTCAGGGCCACTGAAGCTTTCTTT
CDR3aa: CASSFVRATEAFF

j_gene: TRBJ1-4
v_gene: TRBV6-1
abundance: -
d_gene: -
CDR3nt: TGTGCCAGCAGCCGGGACCTGGGGAGTAATGAAAAACTGTTTTTT
CDR3aa: CASSRDLGSNEKLFF

j_gene: TRBJ2-1
v_gene: TRBV12-3/TRBV12-4
abundance: few
d_gene: TRBD2
CDR3nt: TGTGCCAGCAGTTCAAGTTGGCGAGCGGGGGGGTCCCTAAGGTCCTACAATGAGCAGTTCTTC
CDR3aa: CASSSSWRAGGSLRSYNEQFF

j_gene: TRBJ1-5
v_gene: TRBV30
abundance: few
d_gene: -
CDR3nt: TGTGCCTGGAGTAACCGGGACGGCCAGCCCCAGCATTTT
CDR3aa: CAWSNRDGQPQHF

j_gene: TRBJ1-6
v_gene: TRBV14
abundance: few
d_gene: TRBD1
CDR3nt: TGTGCCAGCAGCCTTGGGACAGGACTTAATTCACCCCTCCACTTT
CDR3aa: CASSLGTGLNSPLHF

j_gene: TRBJ2-7
v_gene: TRBV20-1
abundance: many
d_gene: -
CDR3nt: TGCAGTGCTCCATCGACAGTGACCTACGAGCAGTACTTC
CDR3aa: CSAPSTVTYEQYF

j_gene: TRBJ2-6
v_gene: TRBV6-2/TRBV6-3
abundance: -
d_gene: -
CDR3nt: TGTGCCAGCAGTCACAGGAGCTCTGGGGCCAACGTCCTGACTTTC
CDR3aa: CASSHRSSGANVLTF

j_gene: TRBJ2-5
v_gene: TRBV5-5
abundance: -
d_gene: -
CDR3nt: TGTGCCAGCAGCTTGGGGGTATCGGGATTGGAGACCCAGTACTTC
CDR3aa: CASSLGVSGLETQYF

j_gene: TRBJ1-6
v_gene: TRBV12-3/TRBV12-4
abundance: few
d_gene: TRBD1
CDR3nt: TGTGCCAGCAGTCGGACAGGGGGCGGCTATAATTCACCCCTCCACTTT
CDR3aa: CASSRTGGGYNSPLHF

j_gene: TRBJ2-7
v_gene: TRBV29-1
abundance: many
d_gene: TRBD2
CDR3nt: TGCAGCGTTGGTCAGGCTAGCGGGACCTACGAGCAGTACTTC
CDR3aa: CSVGQASGTYEQYF

j_gene: TRBJ2-1
v_gene: TRBV20-1
abundance: few
d_gene: TRBD2
CDR3nt: TGCAGTGCCATGGGGACTAGCGGGAGCTATGAGCAGTTCTTC
CDR3aa: CSAMGTSGSYEQFF

j_gene: TRBJ2-7
v_gene: TRBV6-5
abundance: many
d_gene: TRBD2
CDR3nt: TGTGCCAGCAGTTACTCGTTGGGGCTAGCGGGTGAGCAGTACTTC
CDR3aa: CASSYSLGLAGEQYF

j_gene: TRBJ1-1
v_gene: TRBV29-1
abundance: -
d_gene: TRBD1
CDR3nt: TGCAGCGTTGAAGATCGAGTTGGACAGGGAGGCACTGAAGCTTTCTTT
CDR3aa: CSVEDRVGQGGTEAFF

j_gene: TRBJ2-5
v_gene: TRBV6-5
abundance: -
d_gene: -
CDR3nt: TGTGCCAGCAGTTTACCCGGCAGCCAAGAGACCCAGTACTTC
CDR3aa: CASSLPGSQETQYF

j_gene: TRBJ2-1
v_gene: TRBV6-2/TRBV6-3
abundance: few
d_gene: TRBD1
CDR3nt: TGTGCCAGCAGGAGGACAGGGCCCCCTAACAATGAGCAGTTCTTC
CDR3aa: CASRRTGPPNNEQFF

j_gene: TRBJ1-6
v_gene: TRBV6-1
abundance: many
d_gene: -
CDR3nt: TGTGCCAGCCTGCGGAACCGAGATTCACCCCTCCACTTT
CDR3aa: CASLRNRDSPLHF

j_gene: TRBJ1-2
v_gene: TRBV2
abundance: few
d_gene: -
CDR3nt: TGTGCCAGCAGTGCCTCAGGGGAAGGGCTTGGCTACACCTTC
CDR3aa: CASSASGEGLGYTF

j_gene: TRBJ2-2
v_gene: TRBV6-1
abundance: few
d_gene: -
CDR3nt: TGTGCCAGCAGTAAGCCGGGGGCTGCGAACACCGGGGAGCTGTTTTTT
CDR3aa: CASSKPGAANTGELFF

j_gene: TRBJ1-2
v_gene: TRBV5-1
abundance: many
d_gene: -
CDR3nt: TGCGCCAGCAGCTTGGGGCTTACTTATGGCTACACCTTC
CDR3aa: CASSLGLTYGYTF

j_gene: TRBJ1-5
v_gene: TRBV12-3/TRBV12-4
abundance: -
d_gene: -
CDR3nt: TGTGCCAGCAGTTTAGCACCGGACTTTAATCAGCCCCAGCATTTT
CDR3aa: CASSLAPDFNQPQHF

j_gene: TRBJ2-2
v_gene: TRBV9
abundance: -
d_gene: -
CDR3nt: TGTGCCAGCAGGTTCGGTAGGGACACCGGGGAGCTGTTTTTT
CDR3aa: CASRFGRDTGELFF

j_gene: TRBJ2-7
v_gene: TRBV6-5
abundance: many
d_gene: -
CDR3nt: TGTGCCAGCAGATCCGGATACGAGCAGTACTTC
CDR3aa: CASRSGYEQYF

j_gene: TRBJ2-2
v_gene: TRBV4-1
abundance: few
d_gene: -
CDR3nt: TGCGCCAGCAGCCAAGCGGGCGCGTACACCGGGGAGCTGTTTTTT
CDR3aa: CASSQAGAYTGELFF

j_gene: TRBJ2-7
v_gene: TRBV28
abundance: -
d_gene: -
CDR3nt: TGTGCCAGCAGCCAACAGGCAGATGGAAAGTTGGCGCAGTACTTC
CDR3aa: CASSQQADGKLAQYF

j_gene: TRBJ2-3
v_gene: TRBV6-2/TRBV6-3
abundance: many
d_gene: -
CDR3nt: TGTGCCAGCAGTTACTCGAACCGGGCAGATACGCAGTATTTT
CDR3aa: CASSYSNRADTQYF

j_gene: TRBJ2-5
v_gene: TRBV28
abundance: many
d_gene: -
CDR3nt: TGTGCCAGCAGTCCACGGGACGTCGAGACCCAGTACTTC
CDR3aa: CASSPRDVETQYF